This T cell receptor (beta chain) was found in a study of T-cell memory formation after mild COVID-19. About the study: TCR clustering was largely donor specific.

About this clonotype: Its specificity is unknown.

In germline, CDR1 is SGHDT, CDR2 YYEEEE. The CDR3 extends over 16 amino acids. The V gene end was trimmed by 3 bases and the J gene end by 5 bases; junction bases not matched to a gene: 5. Overall study findings and caveats: Clones that contracted clustered mainly in CM and EM if CD4+ and in EMRA if CD8+. In second-wave clones peaking day 37, SARS-CoV-2 specificity remained unconfirmed.

TCRdb processed the 5' RACE reads anew with MiXCR; each CDR3 protein has one entry. The sample has about 560,000 distinct CDR3 sequences, roughly 21% seen once; the top ten hold approximately 8%. This receptor was taken from an adult woman who had mild COVID-19 (a few samples of this study predate the infection). Cell type and time point are not known. The chain employs TRBV5-6 and TRBJ2-1; 13 bases agree with TRBD2. The sequenced sample was PBMCs or a T cell subset sorted from them (not recorded which). CDR3: CASSWGLAGNNNEQFF. In DNA form, the CDR3 reads TGTGCCAGCAGCTGGGGACTAGCGGGGAACAACAATGAGCAGTTCTTC.